Only a few counts were recorded for the clone carrying this T cell receptor (beta chain). The data derive from a study of CD8+ T cells in alopecia areata. Germline values: CDR1 GTSNPN, CDR2 SVGIG (reference sequence). V shed 5 bases, J shed 6 bases, and the junction held 2 bases outside the gene matches. There are 11 residues in the CDR3. Sequencing templates came from extracted RNA that was reverse transcribed into cDNA. Data came from immunoSEQ multiplex PCR; TCRdb stores just in-frame clones and leaves some out. The data contain 150,000 to 200,000 clones, 67% of them seen just once; the ten biggest clones take up 10% to 12%.

The clonotype originates from a human donor with alopecia areata. V is TRBV30 and J is TRBJ2-7, with 9 bases identical to TRBD1. The sequencing used CD8+ T cells sorted from blood, collected at week 0. The CDR3 bases are TGTGCCTGGGGACAGGGGCGCGAGCAGTACTTC. Translation: CAWGQGREQYF. Drawing the rest from reference TRBV30 and TRBJ2-7, the complete variable domain is SQTIHQWPATLVQPVGSPLSLECTVEGTSNPNLYWYRQAAGRGLQLLFYSVGIGQISSEVPQNLSASRPQDRQFILSSKKLLLSDSGFYLCAWGQGREQYFGPGTRLTVT.